This entry describes one T cell receptor (beta chain). The CDR3 is 12 amino acids. The V end lost 3 bases, the J end lost 7 bases, and 9 bases lay between the germline ends. CDR1 and CDR2 from the germline V gene are KGHSH and LQKENI. These data belong to a study of T cell responses to AZD1222 COVID-19 vaccine. The protocol was immunoSEQ multiplex PCR, while the TCRdb copy is restricted to in-frame clones and leaves out a portion. The table shows 120,000 to 150,000 clones, with approximately 90% occurring only once. The sequence derives from an adult in good health. The chain is built from TRBV18 and TRBJ1-1; D gene unclear. Specimen: peripheral blood, collected on day 0 of AZD1222 vaccination. The CDR3: CASSPGEVEAFF. For the CDR3, the DNA is TGTGCCAGCTCACCCGGAGAAGTTGAAGCTTTCTTT.